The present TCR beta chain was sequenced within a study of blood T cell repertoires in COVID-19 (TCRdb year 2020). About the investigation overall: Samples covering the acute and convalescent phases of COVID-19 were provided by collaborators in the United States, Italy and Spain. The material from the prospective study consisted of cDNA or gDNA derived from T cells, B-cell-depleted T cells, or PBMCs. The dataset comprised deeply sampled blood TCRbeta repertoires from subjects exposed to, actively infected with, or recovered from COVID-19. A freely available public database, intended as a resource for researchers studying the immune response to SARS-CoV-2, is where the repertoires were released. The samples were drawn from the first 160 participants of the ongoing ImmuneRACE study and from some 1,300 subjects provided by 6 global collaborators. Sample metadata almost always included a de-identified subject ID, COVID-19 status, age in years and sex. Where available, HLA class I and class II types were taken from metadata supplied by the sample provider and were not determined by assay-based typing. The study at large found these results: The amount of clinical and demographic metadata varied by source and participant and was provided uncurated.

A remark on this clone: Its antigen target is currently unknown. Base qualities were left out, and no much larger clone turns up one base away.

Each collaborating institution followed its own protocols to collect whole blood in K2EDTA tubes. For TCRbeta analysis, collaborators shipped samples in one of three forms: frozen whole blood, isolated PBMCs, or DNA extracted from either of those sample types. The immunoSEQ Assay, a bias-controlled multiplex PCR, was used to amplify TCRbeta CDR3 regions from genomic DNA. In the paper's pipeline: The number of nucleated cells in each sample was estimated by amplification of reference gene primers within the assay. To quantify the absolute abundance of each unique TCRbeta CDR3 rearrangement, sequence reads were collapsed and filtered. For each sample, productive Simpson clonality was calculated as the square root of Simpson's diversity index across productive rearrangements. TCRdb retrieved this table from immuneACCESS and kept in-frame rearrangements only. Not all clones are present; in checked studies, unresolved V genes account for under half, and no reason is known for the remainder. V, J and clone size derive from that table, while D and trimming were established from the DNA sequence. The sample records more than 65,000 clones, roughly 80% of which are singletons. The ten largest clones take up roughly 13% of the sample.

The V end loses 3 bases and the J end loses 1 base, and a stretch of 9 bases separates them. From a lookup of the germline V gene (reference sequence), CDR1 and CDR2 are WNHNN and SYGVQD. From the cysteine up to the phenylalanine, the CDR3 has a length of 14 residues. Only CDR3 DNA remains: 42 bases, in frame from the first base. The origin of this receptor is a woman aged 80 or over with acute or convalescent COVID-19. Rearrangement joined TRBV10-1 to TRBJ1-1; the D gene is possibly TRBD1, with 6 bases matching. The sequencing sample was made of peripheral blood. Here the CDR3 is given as CASSDPGQNTEAFF. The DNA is TGCGCCAGCAGTGATCCGGGACAGAACACTGAAGCTTTCTTT.